A selection of T cell receptor beta chains follows, all from one sample in a study of blood T cell repertoires in COVID-19. Sequencing used immunoSEQ multiplex PCR; TCRdb keeps in-frame clones, though not all of them. The sample records tens of thousands of clones, about 83% being singletons. Sequencing was carried out using peripheral blood. These receptors were obtained from a man between 70 and 80 years old with acute or convalescent COVID-19. Each CDR3 is given with its conserved first and last residue. D genes are given only for firm matches. Expanded clones are given a class, and other clones once, few, many or no size at all.

d_call | j_call | clone_size | v_call | cdr3_aa | cdr3_nt
NA | TRBJ1-6 | NA | TRBV7-2 | CASSLSQGMMRVSPLHF | TGTGCCAGCAGCTTATCCCAGGGTATGATGCGAGTTTCACCCCTCCACTTT
TRBD2 | TRBJ2-7 | NA | TRBV7-2 | CASSSRTSGGAHEQYF | TGTGCCAGCAGCTCCCGGACTAGCGGGGGGGCCCACGAGCAGTACTTC
NA | TRBJ1-2 | NA | TRBV7-2 | CASSRKQGELDYGYTF | TGTGCCAGCAGCCGCAAACAGGGAGAATTAGACTATGGCTACACCTTC
NA | TRBJ1-2 | once | TRBV30 | CAWSVGFNYGYTF | TGTGCCTGGAGTGTCGGGTTTAACTATGGCTACACCTTC
NA | TRBJ1-2 | NA | TRBV7-2 | CASSLQVNYGYTF | TGTGCCAGCAGCCTACAGGTTAACTATGGCTACACCTTC
TRBD2 | TRBJ2-1 | NA | TRBV5-6 | CASTAPGLAGGNEQFF | TGTGCCAGCACCGCGCCCGGACTAGCGGGAGGCAATGAGCAGTTCTTC
NA | TRBJ2-1 | NA | TRBV4-1 | CASSQDRQDPSYNEQFF | TGCGCCAGCAGCCAAGACCGACAGGATCCCTCCTACAATGAGCAGTTCTTC
NA | TRBJ2-5 | NA | TRBV4-3 | CASSLTSRGLETQYF | TGCGCCAGCAGCCTCACTTCCAGGGGATTGGAGACCCAGTACTTC
TRBD2 | TRBJ2-1 | once | TRBV19 | CASSQTGLAGKRGAPYPEQFF | TGTGCCAGTAGCCAAACCGGACTAGCGGGCAAAAGGGGGGCTCCCTATCCAGAGCAGTTCTTC
NA | TRBJ1-5 | NA | TRBV30 | CAWSVQGNQPQHF | TGTGCCTGGAGTGTCCAGGGTAATCAGCCCCAGCATTTT
TRBD1 | TRBJ1-2 | NA | TRBV19 | CASSPLTGEGYTF | TGTGCCAGTAGCCCACTAACAGGGGAAGGCTACACCTTC
NA | TRBJ2-1 | NA | TRBV7-8 | CASSFGRKNEQFF | TGTGCCAGCAGCTTTGGCAGGAAGAATGAGCAGTTCTTC
NA | TRBJ1-1 | NA | TRBV3-1/TRBV3-2 | CASSQVDRNTEAFF | TGTGCCAGCAGCCAAGTGGACAGGAACACTGAAGCTTTCTTT
NA | TRBJ1-5 | NA | TRBV12-3/TRBV12-4 | CASSADIGPQHF | TGTGCCAGCAGTGCGGATATAGGGCCCCAGCATTTT